The rows below give T cell receptor beta chains drawn from one sample of a study of blood T cell repertoires in COVID-19. Assay: immunoSEQ multiplex PCR; the TCRdb copy retains only in-frame clones and omits some. This table has roughly 63,000 clones, approximately 88% appearing once. The specimen sequenced was peripheral blood. The source of these receptors is a human donor in a cohort sampled during active COVID-19. CDR3s include the opening cysteine and the closing phenylalanine or tryptophan. Each record gives: CDR3 protein, CDR3 DNA, J gene, V gene, clone size, D gene. The D gene is left open where the match is weak. A row's size may be missing; if present it is once, few, many or a size class.

CDR3 protein: CASSLDRADEQFF; CDR3 DNA: TGTGCCAGCAGCCTGGACAGGGCGGATGAGCAGTTCTTC; J gene: TRBJ2-1; V gene: TRBV5-8; clone size: NA; D gene: TRBD1
CDR3 protein: CASSPPGREGEKLFF; CDR3 DNA: TGTGCCAGCTCACCACCGGGGAGGGAAGGTGAAAAACTGTTTTTT; J gene: TRBJ1-4; V gene: TRBV18; clone size: NA; D gene: NA
CDR3 protein: CASSRAGTEETQYF; CDR3 DNA: TGTGCCAGCAGCCGAGCCGGGACAGAAGAGACCCAGTACTTC; J gene: TRBJ2-5; V gene: TRBV11-2; clone size: NA; D gene: TRBD1
CDR3 protein: CAWSVSNSPLHF; CDR3 DNA: TGTGCCTGGAGTGTTTCGAATTCACCCCTCCACTTT; J gene: TRBJ1-6; V gene: TRBV30; clone size: NA; D gene: NA
CDR3 protein: CASSNRALTDTQYF; CDR3 DNA: TGTGCCAGCAGCAACAGGGCATTGACAGATACGCAGTATTTT; J gene: TRBJ2-3; V gene: TRBV7-9; clone size: NA; D gene: NA
CDR3 protein: CASSPGREISAEAFF; CDR3 DNA: TGTGCCAGCTCACCAGGACGGGAAATTTCGGCTGAAGCTTTCTTT; J gene: TRBJ1-1; V gene: TRBV18; clone size: NA; D gene: NA
CDR3 protein: CATTGTTGELFF; CDR3 DNA: TGTGCCACCACGGGTACCACCGGGGAGCTGTTTTTT; J gene: TRBJ2-2; V gene: TRBV24-1; clone size: NA; D gene: NA
CDR3 protein: CASGLVLAIGGNTEAFF; CDR3 DNA: TGTGCTAGTGGTTTGGTACTAGCAATCGGGGGGAACACTGAAGCTTTCTTT; J gene: TRBJ1-1; V gene: TRBV12-5; clone size: NA; D gene: NA
CDR3 protein: CSASQGAGGSDEQYF; CDR3 DNA: TGCAGCGCCTCTCAGGGGGCAGGGGGTAGCGACGAGCAGTACTTC; J gene: TRBJ2-7; V gene: TRBV29-1; clone size: NA; D gene: TRBD1
CDR3 protein: CASNEGQGVEGYTF; CDR3 DNA: TGTGCCAGCAACGAGGGGCAGGGGGTCGAGGGCTACACCTTC; J gene: TRBJ1-2; V gene: TRBV2; clone size: NA; D gene: TRBD1
CDR3 protein: CASSSPGLVIYEQFF; CDR3 DNA: TGTGCCAGCAGCTCCCCGGGACTAGTAATCTATGAGCAGTTCTTC; J gene: TRBJ2-1; V gene: TRBV5-6; clone size: NA; D gene: TRBD2
CDR3 protein: CASSTQMNTEAFF; CDR3 DNA: TGTGCCAGCAGTACACAGATGAACACTGAAGCTTTCTTT; J gene: TRBJ1-1; V gene: TRBV6-4; clone size: once; D gene: NA
CDR3 protein: CASSLITGGFYEQYF; CDR3 DNA: TGTGCCAGCAGTTTAATCACAGGGGGCTTCTACGAGCAGTACTTC; J gene: TRBJ2-7; V gene: TRBV28; clone size: NA; D gene: TRBD1
CDR3 protein: CASSLGGVSYNSPLHF; CDR3 DNA: TGTGCCAGCAGCTTGGGGGGGGTGTCCTATAATTCACCCCTCCACTTT; J gene: TRBJ1-6; V gene: TRBV5-6; clone size: NA; D gene: NA
CDR3 protein: CASSQEFGGYTEAFF; CDR3 DNA: TGTGCCAGCAGCCAAGAATTTGGGGGGTACACTGAAGCTTTCTTT; J gene: TRBJ1-1; V gene: TRBV4-2; clone size: NA; D gene: NA
CDR3 protein: CASSQGGGGTNEKLFF; CDR3 DNA: TGTGCCAGCAGCCAAGGGGGGGGCGGAACTAATGAAAAACTGTTTTTT; J gene: TRBJ1-4; V gene: TRBV13; clone size: NA; D gene: NA
CDR3 protein: CAGGVGRTYEQYF; CDR3 DNA: TGTGCGGGGGGAGTTGGCAGGACCTACGAGCAGTACTTC; J gene: TRBJ2-7; V gene: TRBV6-6; clone size: NA; D gene: NA
CDR3 protein: CASSSAQSYGYTF; CDR3 DNA: TGTGCCAGCAGCTCAGCACAGAGCTATGGCTACACCTTC; J gene: TRBJ1-2; V gene: TRBV7-2; clone size: NA; D gene: NA
CDR3 protein: CASSPRGKGKGYEQYF; CDR3 DNA: TGTGCCAGCAGCCCGCGTGGAAAGGGGAAAGGGTACGAGCAGTACTTC; J gene: TRBJ2-7; V gene: TRBV6-6; clone size: NA; D gene: NA
CDR3 protein: CASSLSGTSAYNEQFF; CDR3 DNA: TGTGCCAGCAGCTTATCCGGGACTAGCGCCTACAATGAGCAGTTCTTC; J gene: TRBJ2-1; V gene: TRBV7-2; clone size: NA; D gene: TRBD2
CDR3 protein: CASTFSTPGAGNTIYF; CDR3 DNA: TGTGCCAGCACCTTCTCGACCCCAGGGGCTGGAAACACCATATATTTT; J gene: TRBJ1-3; V gene: TRBV6-6; clone size: NA; D gene: NA
CDR3 protein: CASSEEQLLRGEQYF; CDR3 DNA: TGTGCCAGCAGTGAAGAACAGCTCTTACGGGGCGAGCAGTACTTC; J gene: TRBJ2-7; V gene: TRBV6-1; clone size: NA; D gene: NA
CDR3 protein: CARRKGDQPQHF; CDR3 DNA: TGTGCCAGACGGAAGGGGGATCAGCCCCAGCATTTT; J gene: TRBJ1-5; V gene: TRBV6-5; clone size: NA; D gene: NA
CDR3 protein: CASSFGGAFQETQYF; CDR3 DNA: TGTGCCAGCAGTTTCGGGGGGGCCTTCCAAGAGACCCAGTACTTC; J gene: TRBJ2-5; V gene: TRBV7-9; clone size: NA; D gene: TRBD2
CDR3 protein: CASSLVREEYEQYF; CDR3 DNA: TGTGCCAGCAGCTTAGTCCGAGAGGAATACGAGCAGTACTTC; J gene: TRBJ2-7; V gene: TRBV7-2; clone size: NA; D gene: NA
CDR3 protein: CASLGRGQGEQFF; CDR3 DNA: TGTGCCAGCCTCGGTAGGGGGCAGGGTGAGCAGTTCTTC; J gene: TRBJ2-1; V gene: TRBV6-6; clone size: NA; D gene: TRBD1
CDR3 protein: CASRADWGNNSPLHF; CDR3 DNA: TGTGCCAGCAGGGCGGACTGGGGAAATAATTCACCCCTCCACTTT; J gene: TRBJ1-6; V gene: TRBV6-6; clone size: NA; D gene: NA
CDR3 protein: CATLDRLFSGNTIYF; CDR3 DNA: TGTGCCACCCTAGACAGACTTTTTTCTGGAAACACCATATATTTT; J gene: TRBJ1-3; V gene: TRBV28; clone size: once; D gene: NA
CDR3 protein: CSASSGSSYNEQFF; CDR3 DNA: TGCAGTGCTAGTAGCGGGAGCTCCTACAATGAGCAGTTCTTC; J gene: TRBJ2-1; V gene: TRBV20-1; clone size: NA; D gene: TRBD2
CDR3 protein: CASSEARGEGNTIYF; CDR3 DNA: TGTGCCAGCAGTGAAGCCAGGGGCGAGGGTAACACCATATATTTT; J gene: TRBJ1-3; V gene: TRBV2; clone size: NA; D gene: NA
CDR3 protein: CASSLSRGRNSPLHF; CDR3 DNA: TGTGCCAGCAGTTTATCCAGGGGACGGAATTCACCCCTCCACTTT; J gene: TRBJ1-6; V gene: TRBV27; clone size: NA; D gene: NA
CDR3 protein: CASSPPGGLGYTF; CDR3 DNA: TGTGCCAGCAGTCCCCCGGGGGGTCTTGGCTACACCTTC; J gene: TRBJ1-2; V gene: TRBV27; clone size: once; D gene: NA
CDR3 protein: CASSLRVQPQHF; CDR3 DNA: TGTGCCAGCAGTTTACGGGTTCAGCCCCAGCATTTT; J gene: TRBJ1-5; V gene: TRBV28; clone size: NA; D gene: NA
CDR3 protein: CAISGRTGWRLFF; CDR3 DNA: TGTGCCATCAGTGGGCGGACAGGGTGGAGGCTGTTTTTT; J gene: TRBJ2-2; V gene: TRBV10-3; clone size: NA; D gene: TRBD1
CDR3 protein: CASSMTGGYYGYTF; CDR3 DNA: TGTGCCAGTAGTATGACAGGGGGATACTATGGCTACACCTTC; J gene: TRBJ1-2; V gene: TRBV19; clone size: few; D gene: TRBD1
CDR3 protein: CASSFSTVTEAFF; CDR3 DNA: TGTGCCAGCAGTTTCTCGACAGTCACTGAAGCTTTCTTT; J gene: TRBJ1-1; V gene: TRBV12-3/TRBV12-4; clone size: few; D gene: NA
CDR3 protein: CASSSEVRGEQYF; CDR3 DNA: TGTGCCAGCAGCTCCGAAGTTAGGGGCGAGCAGTACTTC; J gene: TRBJ2-7; V gene: TRBV11-3; clone size: NA; D gene: NA
CDR3 protein: CASSQEGIRTGNTIYF; CDR3 DNA: TGCGCCAGCAGCCAAGAGGGCATTCGAACTGGAAACACCATATATTTT; J gene: TRBJ1-3; V gene: TRBV4-1; clone size: NA; D gene: NA